The source of this TCR beta chain is a study of blood T cell repertoires in COVID-19. Study-level background: PBMCs, B-cell-depleted T cells, or T cells provided the cDNA or gDNA that made up the material.

Using immunoSEQ multiplex PCR, the repertoire was profiled, and TCRdb retains in-frame clones only, with some absent. The sample shows under 100,000 clones, roughly nine tenths of them seen only once. The CDR3 totals 16 residues. Trimming shortened V by 5 bases and J by 0 bases, and 16 bases separated the two germline ends. Germline values: CDR1 LNHDA, CDR2 SQIVND (reference sequence). The sequence derives from a man in his sixties with COVID-19, enrolled during active disease. J is TRBJ2-5 and V is TRBV19; weak D call: TRBD2 (5 bases). Input material: peripheral blood. The CDR3 nucleotides are TGTGCCAGTAGTGGCGATGGAGGAGCGGACCAAGAGACCCAGTACTTC. Amino acids: CASSGDGGADQETQYF.